This T cell receptor beta chain comes out of a study of T-cell reconstitution after alpha-beta-depleted transplantation in children. Using unique molecular identifiers, the investigators prepared the TCRbeta library. One entry per CDR3 protein, called by TCRdb with MiXCR from the PCR reads. The data hold about 130,000 distinct CDR3 sequences, with 8.5% to 10% observed a single time. Germline V gene data show CDR1 as DFQATT and CDR2 as SNEGSKA (reference sequence). The ends lost 6 bases at V and 2 bases at J; junction bases unmatched: 5. The length of the CDR3 is 13 residues. This clonotype was detected only a few times.

Sequences were derived from PBMCs, mostly from graft donor cells, sampled 180 days after TCRalphabeta/CD19-depleted stem cell transplant. The chain combines TRBV20-1 with TRBJ2-7; TRBD2 agrees at 9 bases. This TCR derives from a girl under two years old who had a stem cell transplant for combined immunodeficiency, so the T cells may come from the graft donor. The CDR3 here is CSAQTSGTYEQYF. In DNA form, the CDR3 reads TGCAGTGCCCAGACTAGCGGAACCTACGAGCAGTACTTC.